The clone carrying this T cell receptor (beta chain) was detected a few times. Its antigen is not identified. This sample stems from a study of OX40 agonist ivuxolimab in advanced cancers. Whole-study results and caveats: By week 6 at 0.1 to 3.0 mg/kg, blood CD4+ and CD8+ T cells had expanded clonally.

The assay was immunoSEQ multiplex PCR, and TCRdb's table has in-frame clones only and misses some. The sample has roughly 100,000 clones, approximately 85% seen once. The CDR3 is 18 amino acids. Germline V gene lookup returns CDR1 LGHNA and CDR2 YSLEER. V dropped 0 bases and J dropped 2 bases, with 18 bases sitting between them. Sample: CD4+ or CD8+ T cells sorted from blood, taken in a trial of the OX40 agonist ivuxolimab. The rearrangement links TRBV4-3 to TRBJ2-3; a possible D gene is TRBD2 (5 bases). This clonotype was sampled from an adult with an advanced solid tumor such as melanoma, head and neck, liver or kidney cancer. The CDR3 here is CASSQDFGSFGVTDTQYF. The CDR3, as DNA: TGCGCCAGCAGCCAAGATTTCGGGTCCTTCGGGGTCACAGATACGCAGTATTTT.